The clone carrying this TCR beta chain was seen many times. Its matching antigen is unknown. Germline V CDR1 and CDR2: LGHNA, YNFKEQ. V lost 0 bases and J lost 0, with 9 bases in between. CDR3 length: 16 residues. The sample is drawn from a study of spatial heterogeneity in lung cancer. General observations from the study: Mutation counts in tumors were tracked by counts of expanded intratumoral alpha and beta TCRs.

Described time point: sample taken at primary tumor resection. Using its own MiXCR run on the 5' RACE reads, TCRdb lists one record per CDR3 protein. The data contain over 15,000 distinct CDR3 sequences, approximately 5% of them singletons. The origin of this receptor is a female donor with early-stage non-small cell lung cancer. The chain recombines TRBV4-2 with TRBJ1-5; no firm D call. This specimen was lung tumor tissue, taken at surgery. DNA for the CDR3: TGTGCCAGCAGCCAAGATATTGCCTATAGCAATCAGCCCCAGCATTTT. The encoded protein is CASSQDIAYSNQPQHF.